This TCR beta chain was identified in a study of CD8 T cells in ankylosing spondylitis listed by TCRdb under 2017. Looking at the study overall: The study profiled T cell receptor beta repertoires in healthy donors and ankylosing spondylitis patients to find disease-linked TCR variants. The whole study cohort included under 140 healthy donors and 25 or so ankylosing spondylitis patients. Peripheral blood samples were taken, and synovial fluid was additionally collected from ankylosing spondylitis patients. Overall results and qualifications from the work: Some motif variants were previously reported in synovial fluid and blood of reactive arthritis patients, suggesting common disease-initiation mechanisms. The disease-linked clones were reported to be significantly enriched in matched synovial fluid samples from ankylosing spondylitis patients. A CD8+ phenotype was shown by the disease-linked clones, which were found at relatively low frequencies in peripheral blood. Blood from ankylosing spondylitis patients appeared to be characterized by a TCR beta motif made up of about 8 highly homologous amino acid variants.

Instrument on record: Illumina HiSeq 2500. Quantitative 5'-RACE with molecular barcodes was the method used to prepare the TCR beta libraries. On the study's bioinformatics: To identify disease-linked TCR variants, a new computational method was used, one built on a probabilistic model of VDJ rearrangement. The public reads were reanalyzed by TCRdb: fastp trimming at Q25, MiXCR alignment, in-frame beta chains only. A single entry per CDR3 protein holds the most common genes and DNA from its merged rows. None of the V and J calls come from the authors' own analysis; TCRdb made them. The sample table records about 230,000 distinct CDR3 sequences; 8% to 10% of these occur just once. Together, the top ten hold around 4.8% of the sample. This clonotype was detected ten times or more. Its antigen remains unidentified. The record has no base qualities; no much larger clone is one base away. Its CDR3 holds 15 amino acids, cysteine through phenylalanine. This entry keeps only the CDR3 DNA: 45 bases, framed from base 1. The V end loses 1 base and the J end loses 6 bases, and a stretch of 15 bases separates them. In the germline V gene, CDR1 corresponds to MGHDK and CDR2 to SYGVNS.

The receptor was derived from a female donor with ankylosing spondylitis or in good health (not recorded which). The chain was built from TRBV25-1 and TRBJ1-1; a confident D gene designation cannot be given. Material for sequencing was blood, either unsorted or a sorted T cell fraction (not recorded which). The nucleotide sequence reads TGTGCCAGCAGTGAATCATCTGGGGTTCGGGCTGAAGCTTTCTTT. Its amino acids are CASSESSGVRAEAFF.